Sequencing of this TCR beta chain was carried out in a study of blood T cell repertoires in COVID-19. Background on the study: T cells, B-cell-depleted T cells, or PBMCs provided the cDNA or gDNA that served as material.

Deletions cut 1 base from V and 0 bases from J, with 10 bases between. Germline CDR1 and CDR2: MNHEY and SVGEGT. The CDR3 spans 17 residues. The protocol was immunoSEQ multiplex PCR, while the TCRdb copy is restricted to in-frame clones and leaves out a portion. The data contain roughly 250,000 clones, 82% of them singletons. The rearrangement links TRBV6-2 or TRBV6-3 to TRBJ2-6; no clear D gene. The source is a woman aged 60-75 years with active or convalescent COVID-19. Sequenced material: peripheral blood. CDR3 protein: CASSYLRRPSGANVLTF. The CDR3 coding sequence is TGTGCCAGCAGTTACTTACGGAGACCCTCTGGGGCCAACGTCCTGACTTTC.